This T cell receptor beta chain was identified during a study of blood T cell repertoires in COVID-19. Study-wide context: The study drew acute and convalescent COVID-19 samples from the United States, Italy and Spain.

Here immunoSEQ multiplex PCR was the method, and the copy in TCRdb shows in-frame clones only, minus some. The sample contains around 390,000 clones, about 87% of which appear only once. The CDR3 runs 13 residues. Germline V CDR1 and CDR2: LNHDA, SQIVND (reference sequence). Trimming left V 5 bases short and J 0 bases short, with 7 bases between. The V call is TRBV19, the J call TRBJ1-1; D uncertain. Material: PBMCs or T cells enriched from blood (not recorded which). This clonotype originated in a woman between 45 and 65 years old who had recovered from COVID-19. The CDR3 coding sequence is TGTGCCAGTAGTGGGCCCATGAACACTGAAGCTTTCTTT. Its translation is CASSGPMNTEAFF.